This T cell receptor beta chain was sequenced during a study of blood T cell repertoires in COVID-19. The repertoire was sequenced with immunoSEQ multiplex PCR; TCRdb's copy has only in-frame clones and lacks some. The sample records some 150,000 clones, about 80% being singletons. The CDR3 has 12 residues. Germline values: CDR1 SGHRS, CDR2 YFSETQ. The V gene lost 0 bases and the J gene lost 7 bases, with 7 bases spanning the gap. The chain has TRBV5-1 and TRBJ1-2; D unclear. The clonotype comes from a human donor in a cohort sampled during active COVID-19. The sequencing sample was made of peripheral blood. CDR3 amino acids: CASSLDRTGYTF. CDR3 in DNA: TGCGCCAGCAGCTTGGACAGAACTGGCTACACCTTC. The complete variable domain, with remaining parts taken from reference TRBV5-1 and TRBJ1-2, reads KAGVTQTPRYLIKTRGQQVTLSCSPISGHRSVSWYQQTPGQGLQFLFEYFSETQRNKGNFPGRFSGRQFSNSRSEMNVSTLELGDSALYLCASSLDRTGYTFGSGTRLTVV.